This section outlines one T cell receptor beta chain sequence together with its context. Its antigen is not identified. These data come from a study of T cell repertoires in cytomegalovirus infection. The overall study: Evidence of both CMV infection and a matching HLA type came from public TCR beta signatures. The study, taken as a whole, reports: Across the ex vivo response, the dominant clonotypes were HLA-C-restricted CMV-specific TCR beta clonotypes.

The CDR3 contains 14 residues. V lost 1 base and J 1 base, leaving 8 bases between the germline ends. TCRdb ran MiXCR on the reads and lists one entry per CDR3 protein. The repertoire holds 360,000 or so distinct CDR3 sequences, about 35% seen once, with 13% in the top ten. The gene calls are TRBV12-3 or TRBV12-4 and TRBJ2-7, with D perhaps matching TRBD1 or TRBD2 (5 bases each). The receptor was isolated from a human donor in good health (CMV status not recorded). Some clones in this sample may be carry-over from other donors' samples. This material consisted of cultured PBMCs, taken from culture after CMV antigen stimulation. CDR3 nucleotides: TGTGCCAGCAGTTTAGGGGGACGGTCCTACGAGCAGTACTTC. Protein product: CASSLGGRSYEQYF.